This T cell receptor beta chain comes out of a study of beta chain features in type 1 diabetes. The CDR3 has 13 residues. Germline V lookup: CDR1 MDHEN, CDR2 SYDVKM. Trimming at V came to 6 bases and at J to 2 bases, leaving 4 bases not matched to a gene. Sequenced material consisted of expressed TCRB transcripts (all of the isolated RNA was reverse transcribed). Sequenced by immunoSEQ multiplex PCR; TCRdb stores in-frame clones only, minus some. The sample carries over 350,000 clones, roughly 16% recorded once. Only a few counts were recorded for this clone. Material for sequencing was naive CD4+ T cells from blood. This clonotype was obtained from a woman between 18 and 30 years old in good health. The rearrangement uses TRBV28 and TRBJ2-7, with 7 bases fitting TRBD1. The CDR3 protein is CASSGDRPYEQYF. In DNA form, the CDR3 reads TGTGCCAGCAGCGGGGACAGACCCTACGAGCAGTACTTC.